Listed below are T cell receptor beta chains from one sample, sequenced in a study of siplizumab effects on memory and regulatory T cells. The repertoire was sequenced with immunoSEQ multiplex PCR; TCRdb's copy has only in-frame clones and lacks some. The sample has approximately 91,000 clones; over 90% are singletons. The sequenced sample was CD8+ T cells sorted from blood. All receptors derive from a human donor in good health. The CDR3 runs from the conserved cysteine through the conserved F or W. The D gene is left open where the match is weak. Clone size, where shown, is once, few, many, or a class for clones that have expanded.

>TRBV6-5|NA|NA|TRBJ2-5
TGTGCCAGCAGTTACTCGAAACCGAAGGGGACCCAGTACTTC
CASSYSKPKGTQYF
>TRBV6-5|NA|NA|TRBJ2-3
TGTGCCAGCAGGCGGGACAGACGCACAGATACGCAGTATTTT
CASRRDRRTDTQYF
>TRBV6-5|NA|TRBD1|TRBJ1-5
TGTGCCAGCAAGGGACAGGGGAGCGGGCAGCCCCAGCATTTT
CASKGQGSGQPQHF
>TRBV21-1|NA|NA|TRBJ2-1
TGTGCCAGCAGGTACAGGGGGAGGTTATCCTACAATGAGCAGTTCTTC
CASRYRGRLSYNEQFF
>TRBV29-1|NA|TRBD2|TRBJ2-7
TGCAGCGTTGAAGTTGGCAGCCGAGCGGGAGTAACTTGGGAGCAGTACTTC
CSVEVGSRAGVTWEQYF
>TRBV9|NA|NA|TRBJ1-2
TGTGCCAGCAGCCTGACAGCTTATGGCTACACCTTC
CASSLTAYGYTF
>TRBV5-6|once|NA|TRBJ2-7
TGTGCCAGCAGCTTGGGTGGGGGCTACGAGCAGTACTTC
CASSLGGGYEQYF
>TRBV4-1|NA|NA|TRBJ1-1
TGCGCCAGCAGCCAAGCCTGGGGGGTTGACACTGAAGCTTTCTTT
CASSQAWGVDTEAFF
>TRBV6-6|NA|NA|TRBJ2-2
TGTGCCAGCAGCCCACTCTCGGGTGCGGGGACCGGGGAGCTGTTTTTT
CASSPLSGAGTGELFF
>TRBV27|NA|TRBD1|TRBJ1-1
TGTGCCAGCAGGAAAAGGGGGCGTGAAACTGAAGCTTTCTTT
CASRKRGRETEAFF
>TRBV2|NA|NA|TRBJ1-1
TGTGCCAGCAGTGAATGGCAGAACACTGAAGCTTTCTTT
CASSEWQNTEAFF
>TRBV6-5|NA|NA|TRBJ1-5
TGTGCCAGCAGTTACAGGGGCAATCAGCCCCAGCATTTT
CASSYRGNQPQHF
>TRBV6-1|NA|NA|TRBJ2-7
TGTGCCAGCAGTGAGAACGGCTTTTCCTACGAGCAGTACTTC
CASSENGFSYEQYF
>TRBV7-3|NA|TRBD1|TRBJ2-7
TGTGCCAGCAGCCAAACAGGGGGCCCTAACGAGCAGTACTTC
CASSQTGGPNEQYF
>TRBV5-1|once|TRBD2|TRBJ2-5
TGCGCCAGCGCATTAGGGGTAGCCGGGAGGGGAGAGACCCAGTACTTC
CASALGVAGRGETQYF
>TRBV7-8|NA|TRBD2|TRBJ2-7
TGTGCCAGCAGCTTAGCGCTTGCGGGAGGGTACTACGAGCAGTACTTC
CASSLALAGGYYEQYF
>TRBV14|NA|TRBD2|TRBJ2-1
TGTGCCAGCAGCCAAGCGCAGACTAGCTGGAATGAGCAGTTCTTC
CASSQAQTSWNEQFF
>TRBV7-9|once|TRBD1|TRBJ1-3
TGTGCCAGCAGCCCCCCAGAGGGGGCAGTTGGAAACACCATATATTTT
CASSPPEGAVGNTIYF
>TRBV6-5|NA|NA|TRBJ2-7
TGTGCCAGTGCGTGGGGTCCCTACGAGCAGTACTTC
CASAWGPYEQYF
>TRBV19|NA|TRBD2|TRBJ2-7
TGTGCCAGTAAAATAGCGGGAGGAAACTACGAGCAGTACTTC
CASKIAGGNYEQYF
>TRBV30|NA|TRBD1|TRBJ1-5
TGTGCCTGGAGTTACAGGGGGGGCAATCAGCCCCAGCATTTT
CAWSYRGGNQPQHF
>TRBV13|NA|NA|TRBJ1-5
TGTGCCAGCAGCTTAGGTACGTCCAACCAGCATTTT
CASSLGTSNQHF
>TRBV23-1|NA|NA|TRBJ2-7
TGCGCCAGCAGTCAAAGGGCCGAGCAGTACTTC
CASSQRAEQYF
>TRBV9|NA|TRBD1|TRBJ2-3
TGTGCCAGCAGCGTAGACAGGGGCGGCACAGATACGCAGTATTTT
CASSVDRGGTDTQYF
>TRBV7-9|NA|NA|TRBJ2-2
TGTGCCAGCAGCTTATACGGCGGGGAGCGTCGCGGGGAGCTGTTTTTT
CASSLYGGERRGELFF
>TRBV7-9|NA|TRBD2|TRBJ2-1
TGTGCCAGCAGTTCCATTGAGGCGGGAGCCGCCTACAATGAGCAGTTCTTC
CASSSIEAGAAYNEQFF
>TRBV28|NA|TRBD2|TRBJ2-7
TGTGCCAGCAGACTAGCGGGAAACTCCTACGAGCAGTACTTC
CASRLAGNSYEQYF
>TRBV9|NA|NA|TRBJ2-7
TGTGCCAGCAGCGCTTCCCCCGACAGGACCTACGAGCAGTACTTC
CASSASPDRTYEQYF
>TRBV9|once|TRBD2|TRBJ2-1
TGTGCCAGCAGCGGGACTAGCGGGAGAGGAACCTACAATGAGCAGTTCTTC
CASSGTSGRGTYNEQFF
>TRBV7-8|NA|NA|TRBJ2-5
TGTGCCAGCAGCACAAACACGCGGGACAGCCAAGAGACCCAGTACTTC
CASSTNTRDSQETQYF
>TRBV29-1|once|NA|TRBJ2-7
TGCAGCGTTGAGCTAGCCGGCTCCTACGAGCAGTACTTC
CSVELAGSYEQYF
>TRBV6-6|NA|TRBD2|TRBJ2-1
TGTGCCAGCCTAGGGGCTAGCGGGATCCGTGCGGGTGAGCAGTTCTTC
CASLGASGIRAGEQFF
>TRBV5-6|NA|NA|TRBJ1-2
TGTGCCAGCAGCCCCCTTTTGGTAGGGGGTGACTATGGCTACACCTTC
CASSPLLVGGDYGYTF
>TRBV6-1|NA|NA|TRBJ1-1
TGTGCCAGCACGCAGGGGAAATTAATGAACACTGAAGCTTTCTTT
CASTQGKLMNTEAFF
>TRBV7-6|once|TRBD1|TRBJ1-5
TGTGCCAGCAGCTTACCGGACAGGGCGGTGAGTAATCAGCCCCAGCATTTT
CASSLPDRAVSNQPQHF
>TRBV19|NA|NA|TRBJ1-1
TGTGCCAGCGCCAAGGGTCGTTCTGAAGCTTTCTTT
CASAKGRSEAFF
>TRBV14|NA|NA|TRBJ2-7
TGTGCCAGCAGCCCCTTCCGGCAAGGCGAGCAGTACTTC
CASSPFRQGEQYF
>TRBV27|NA|NA|TRBJ1-1
TGTGCCAGCAGTCCCTCGGGGGCGCGTCGGTCTCACACTGAAGCTTTCTTT
CASSPSGARRSHTEAFF
>TRBV18|NA|NA|TRBJ2-1
TGTGCCAGCTCACCACCGCGGTACAATGAGCAGTTCTTC
CASSPPRYNEQFF
>TRBV4-1|NA|NA|TRBJ1-2
TGCGCCAGCAGCCAACCGGGACAACCTAACTATGGCTACACCTTC
CASSQPGQPNYGYTF
>TRBV27|NA|NA|TRBJ2-1
TGTGCCAGCACCGGTAGGGATGAGCAGTTCTTC
CASTGRDEQFF
>TRBV7-6|NA|NA|TRBJ2-7
TGTGCCAGCAGCTTACAGGCCAATTCCAAGTACGAGCAGTACTTC
CASSLQANSKYEQYF
>TRBV7-9|once|NA|TRBJ1-4
TGTGCCAGCAGCGACAGTCGGAAGGGGGGCACTAATGAAAAACTGTTTTTT
CASSDSRKGGTNEKLFF
>TRBV4-1|NA|TRBD1|TRBJ2-1
TGCGCCAGCAGCCAAGTTCAGGGGGTCAATGAGCAGTTCTTC
CASSQVQGVNEQFF
>TRBV19|once|TRBD1|TRBJ1-1
TGTGCCAGCTCCGGGACAGGTTTTATGAACACTGAAGCTTTCTTT
CASSGTGFMNTEAFF
>TRBV6-6|NA|NA|TRBJ2-3
TGTGCCAGCAGTTACTCGGCTAGCCCCACAGATACGCAGTATTTT
CASSYSASPTDTQYF
>TRBV5-1|NA|NA|TRBJ1-2
TGCGCCAGCAGCCCCTCCCCCCTCCTGGCGGGAAACTATGGCTACACCTTC
CASSPSPLLAGNYGYTF
>TRBV6-7|once|NA|TRBJ1-2
TGTGCCAGCAGTCCTTATACACAGGGAGGCGATGGCTACACCTTC
CASSPYTQGGDGYTF
>TRBV15|NA|TRBD1|TRBJ1-4
TGTGCCACCAGCAGAGATCGATCCTGGGACAGGGCTAATGAAAAACTGTTTTTT
CATSRDRSWDRANEKLFF
>TRBV6-1|NA|NA|TRBJ2-6
TGTGCCAGCAGTGTTAGCTCTGGGGCCAACGTCCTGACTTTC
CASSVSSGANVLTF